These 31 T cell receptor beta chains originate from one sample sequenced in a study of T cell responses to AZD1222 COVID-19 vaccine. Sequencing was performed with immunoSEQ multiplex PCR; in TCRdb, only in-frame clones are kept and a portion is missing. The sample records roughly 150,000 clones, about 90% being singletons. The sequencing used peripheral blood, collected on day 0 of AZD1222 vaccination. Receptors were obtained from an adult in good health.

The V and J genes are TRBV11-2 and TRBJ2-2, with 9 nucleotides matching TRBD1. Germline V CDR1 and CDR2: SGHAT, FQNNGV. The CDR3 consists of 16 residues. Trimming removed 5 bases from V and 2 bases from J; junction bases left unmatched: 6. The DNA of the CDR3 is TGTGCCAGCAGCCTTTGGACAGGGGTTAACACCGGGGAGCTGTTTTTT. It is translated as CASSLWTGVNTGELFF. The entire variable domain, with the rest obtained from reference TRBV11-2 and TRBJ2-2, is as follows: EAGVAQSPRYKIIEKRQSVAFWCNPISGHATLYWYQQILGQGPKLLIQFQNNGVVDDSQLPKDRFSAERLKGVDSTLKIQPAKLEDSAVYLCASSLWTGVNTGELFFGEGSRLTVL.

The chain employs TRBV7-8 and TRBJ2-7, with D perhaps TRBD2 (7 bases). This CDR3 contains 17 residues. The ends were cut back, 1 base at V and 9 bases at J, with 25 bases in the middle. The germline V gene has CDR1 SGHVS and CDR2 FQNEAQ. CDR3 sequence reads: CASSLVRGRGSDTRQYF. DNA for the CDR3: TGTGCCAGCAGCTTAGTAAGGGGGAGGGGGTCGGATACGAGGCAGTACTTC.

The rearrangement uses TRBV19 and TRBJ1-5; D remains unclear. V lost 7 bases and J lost 0, with 7 bases in between. The V gene's germline CDR1 is LNHDA and CDR2 SQIVND (reference sequence). CDR3 length: 13 amino acids. CDR3: CASTSGSNQPQHF. The CDR3 bases are TGTGCCAGTACCTCAGGTAGCAATCAGCCCCAGCATTTT. The whole variable domain, filled in from reference TRBV19 and TRBJ1-5, reads DGGITQSPKYLFRKEGQNVTLSCEQNLNHDAMYWYRQDPGQGLRLIYYSQIVNDFQKGDIAEGYSVSREKKESFPLTVTSAQKNPTAFYLCASTSGSNQPQHFGDGTRLSIL.

V gene TRBV18 combines with J gene TRBJ2-3; D is uncertain. The CDR3 loop spans 19 amino acids. Germline loops: CDR1 KGHSH, CDR2 LQKENI. V lost 2 bases and J lost 0, with 21 bases in between. CDR3 region: CASSPIMLRSFTSTDTQYF. The CDR3 DNA sequence: TGTGCCAGCTCACCAATAATGTTGAGGTCCTTTACTAGCACAGATACGCAGTATTTT. Based on the CDR3 plus reference TRBV18 and TRBJ2-3, the full variable domain is NAGVMQNPRHLVRRRGQEARLRCSPMKGHSHVYWYRQLPEEGLKFMVYLQKENIIDESGMPKERFSAEFPKEGPSILRIQQVVRGDSAAYFCASSPIMLRSFTSTDTQYFGPGTRLTVL.

V usage is TRBV6-2 or TRBV6-3 and J usage is TRBJ1-2; D uncertain. V dropped 5 bases and J dropped 1 base, with 2 bases sitting between them. The CDR3 loop spans 11 amino acids. Looked up from germline, CDR1 is MNHEY and CDR2 is SVGEGT. This CDR3 reads CASSHNYGYTF. Here the CDR3 DNA reads TGTGCCAGCAGTCATAACTATGGCTACACCTTC.

The chain is built from TRBV29-1 and TRBJ1-3, with TRBD1 identical over 7 bases. Germline V gene data show CDR1 as SQVTM and CDR2 as ANQGSEA. V lost 6 bases to trimming and J lost 1 base; unmatched junction nucleotides: 6. The CDR3 length is 14 residues. The CDR3 loop reads CSVRGGSSGNTIYF. For the CDR3, the DNA is TGCAGCGTCAGGGGGGGTTCTTCTGGAAACACCATATATTTT.

This clone was seen more than once but under ten times. J is TRBJ1-3 and V is TRBV27, with D hard to call. The germline gives CDR1 MNHEY, CDR2 SMNVEV (reference sequence). V lost 6 bases and J lost 0, with 9 bases in between. CDR3 length: 14 residues. The CDR3 nucleotides are TGTGCCAGCAGCCCGACAAGCTCTGGAAACACCATATATTTT. Amino acid sequence: CASSPTSSGNTIYF.

The chain links TRBV29-1 to TRBJ1-2, with 7 bases lining up with TRBD1. The CDR3 spans 14 residues. Germline CDR1 and CDR2: SQVTM and ANQGSEA. The V segment lost 4 bases and the J segment 4 bases; nucleotides outside the gene matches: 9. The CDR3 is CSVVTTGLSYGYTF. In nucleotides, the CDR3 is TGCAGCGTTGTCACGACAGGGTTGAGCTATGGCTACACCTTC.

The chain recombines TRBV7-3 with TRBJ1-1; D uncertain. The CDR3 totals 13 residues. The V and J ends lost 5 bases and 8 bases respectively, with 15 bases between them. Germline V gene lookup returns CDR1 SGHTA and CDR2 FQGTGA. DNA of the CDR3: TGTGCCAGCAGCCGGGGAGCGGGTTCCGAAGCTTTCTTT. It is translated as CASSRGAGSEAFF. The whole variable domain, filled in from reference TRBV7-3 and TRBJ1-1, reads GAGVSQTPSNKVTEKGKYVELRCDPISGHTALYWYRQSLGQGPEFLIYFQGTGAADDSGLPNDRFFAVRPEGSVSTLKIQRTERGDSAVYLCASSRGAGSEAFFGQGTRLTVV.

J is TRBJ1-5 and V is TRBV10-3; possible D gene TRBD1, 5 bases. Germline V gives CDR1 ENHRY, CDR2 SYGVKD. V gave up 6 bases and J gave up 4 bases, with 10 bases separating them. The length of the CDR3 is 13 residues. CDR3 sequence reads: CAISYDSNQPQHF. CDR3 in DNA: TGTGCCATCAGCTATGACAGTAATCAGCCCCAGCATTTT.

This chain joins TRBV7-8 and TRBJ2-7; a weak D match, TRBD1 (5 bases). The CDR3 consists of 13 residues. The V gene lost 2 bases and the J gene lost 2 bases, with 7 bases spanning the gap. Germline V CDR1 and CDR2: SGHVS, FQNEAQ. This chain's CDR3 is CASSLSQAYEQYF. The DNA of the CDR3 is TGTGCCAGCAGCTTATCACAGGCCTACGAGCAGTACTTC.

As DNA, the CDR3 is TGTGCCAGCAGCGTCCCCCGCCGAACGGTCTACGAGCAGTACTTC. It yields the protein CASSVPRRTVYEQYF. This sequence joins TRBV9 and TRBJ2-7, with unresolved D. Trimming removed 2 bases at V and 3 bases at J, with 15 bases between. The CDR3 has 15 amino acids. The germline CDR1 and CDR2 sequences are SGDLS and YYNGEE.

The chain carries TRBV12-3 or TRBV12-4 and TRBJ2-1; a weak D match, TRBD2 (5 bases). V was pared by 7 bases and J by 0 bases, with 7 bases between. This CDR3 comprises 13 residues. The CDR3 DNA sequence: TGTGCCAGCAACCTAGCCTCCTACAATGAGCAGTTCTTC. Protein product: CASNLASYNEQFF.

The genes are TRBV6-4 and TRBJ2-5, with 7 bases that match TRBD2. V dropped 0 bases and J dropped 5; count of bases not matched to a gene: 15. The germline CDR1 and CDR2 sequences are MRHNA and SNTAGT. The CDR3 runs 18 residues. DNA of the CDR3: TGTGCCAGCAGTGACTCGAGGAGTGGCCTAGCGGACGGGGAGACCCAGTACTTC. It codes for CASSDSRSGLADGETQYF.

J is TRBJ1-4 and V is TRBV19; possibly TRBD1 for D (5 bases). CDR1 and CDR2 (germline): LNHDA, SQIVND (reference sequence). This CDR3 is 17 amino acids long. V was clipped by 4 bases and J by 0 bases, with 15 bases between them. The CDR3 region has the DNA TGTGCCAGTAGTACAGGGCGATGGGGGACAACTAATGAAAAACTGTTTTTT. Protein: CASSTGRWGTTNEKLFF. Using reference TRBV19 and TRBJ1-4 for the parts outside the CDR3, the full variable domain is DGGITQSPKYLFRKEGQNVTLSCEQNLNHDAMYWYRQDPGQGLRLIYYSQIVNDFQKGDIAEGYSVSREKKESFPLTVTSAQKNPTAFYLCASSTGRWGTTNEKLFFGSGTQLSVL.

This clone was recorded once. This chain uses TRBV6-2 or TRBV6-3 with TRBJ2-7; 9 bases are a match to TRBD1. Germline CDR1 MNHEY, CDR2 SVGEGT. J gave up 7 bases and V 6 bases, and 10 bases lay outside the gene matches. The CDR3 length is 14 residues. In nucleotides, the CDR3 is TGTGCCAGCAGCGGACAACAGGGGGCGAGAGAGCAGTACTTC. This sequence encodes CASSGQQGAREQYF.

The chain uses TRBV28 and TRBJ2-7; 11 bases are shared with TRBD2. V trimming: 6 bases; J trimming: 6 bases; junction bases outside the gene matches: 7. CDR3 length: 14 residues. The germline V gene has CDR1 MDHEN and CDR2 SYDVKM. The CDR3 spells CASRSSGRALEQYF. The CDR3 DNA sequence: TGTGCCAGCAGAAGTAGCGGGAGGGCCCTCGAGCAGTACTTC.

This chain links TRBV7-2 with TRBJ2-3; D gene uncertain. The CDR3 is 14 amino acids. The ends were cut back, 7 bases at V and 0 bases at J, with 11 bases in the middle. Looked up from germline, CDR1 is SGHTA and CDR2 is FQGNSA. CDR3 sequence (DNA): TGTGCCAGCATGAGTTGGGCGAGCACAGATACGCAGTATTTT. Its translation: CASMSWASTDTQYF.

The chain employs TRBV6-2 or TRBV6-3 and TRBJ1-4; TRBD1 is a possible D gene (6 bases). CDR1 is MNHEY and CDR2 is SVGEGT in the germline V gene. The length of the CDR3 is 15 residues. V lost 6 bases to trimming and J lost 7 bases, with 18 bases between them. The CDR3 is CASSSQGSSLEKLFF. The CDR3 DNA is TGTGCCAGCAGCTCACAGGGTAGCTCTCTTGAAAAACTGTTTTTT.

V and J are TRBV9 and TRBJ2-1; D remains unclear. This CDR3 comprises 15 residues. V was cut by 1 base and J by 0 bases, with 8 bases left in between. In germline, CDR1 is SGDLS, CDR2 YYNGEE. The CDR3 coding sequence is TGTGCCAGCAGCGTACAGGAAAGCTCCTACAATGAGCAGTTCTTC. It specifies CASSVQESSYNEQFF.

CDR3 region: CASSYLPSGRGNEQFF. The CDR3 nucleotides read TGTGCCAGCAGTTACTTGCCTAGCGGGAGAGGGAATGAGCAGTTCTTC. This rearrangement joins TRBV6-5 to TRBJ2-1; 10 bases map to TRBD2. After removal of 1 base from V and 7 bases from J, the junction contained 7 bases not matched to a gene. CDR3 length: 16 residues. Germline lookup yields CDR1 MNHEY and CDR2 SVGAGI.

The chain carries TRBV6-5 and TRBJ1-4, with D possibly matching TRBD1 (6 bases). The V gene's germline CDR1 is MNHEY and CDR2 SVGAGI. The CDR3 spans 15 residues. V was trimmed by 5 bases and J by 3 bases, leaving 13 bases between them. The CDR3 reads CASSPPWTANEKLFF. The CDR3, as DNA: TGTGCCAGCAGTCCCCCTTGGACAGCTAATGAAAAACTGTTTTTT.

V is TRBV19 and J is TRBJ2-7; D is uncertain. Germline values: CDR1 LNHDA, CDR2 SQIVND (reference sequence). This CDR3 region has 14 residues. Trimming shortened V by 2 bases and J by 6 bases, and 14 bases separated the two germline ends. The DNA for the CDR3 is TGTGCCAGTAGTATACAGACTGGGTTTGTCGAGCAGTACTTC. Protein sequence: CASSIQTGFVEQYF.

The chain is built from TRBV27 and TRBJ1-5; the match to TRBD1 covers 9 bases. This CDR3 region has 17 residues. With 4 bases clipped from V and 6 bases from J, the junction kept 13 bases outside the gene matches. Germline V lookup: CDR1 MNHEY, CDR2 SMNVEV (reference sequence). This CDR3 reads CASSSPSRDRAAQPQHF. CDR3 nucleotides: TGTGCCAGCAGTTCCCCCTCTCGGGACAGGGCGGCTCAGCCCCAGCATTTT.

V and J are TRBV5-6 and TRBJ2-7; tentative D call: TRBD2 (5 bases). Trimming removed 2 bases from V and 1 base from J, with 7 bases in between. Germline V gene data show CDR1 as SGHDT and CDR2 as YYEEEE. This CDR3 contains 13 residues. The CDR3 bases are TGTGCCAGCAGCTTTGGGAGTTCCTACGAGCAGTACTTC. Translation gives CASSFGSSYEQYF.

This sequence joins TRBV28 and TRBJ2-2; 10 bases align to TRBD1. J was trimmed by 9 bases and V by 6 bases; bases with no gene match: 10. Germline V CDR1 and CDR2: MDHEN, SYDVKM. The CDR3 has 15 amino acids. CDR3 in amino acids: CASSKGTGARWELFF. CDR3 nucleotide sequence: TGTGCCAGCAGCAAAGGGACAGGGGCGCGGTGGGAGCTGTTTTTT.

This clone was detected only once. The chain uses TRBV7-8 and TRBJ2-7, with 10 bases matching TRBD1. This CDR3 has 17 amino acids. Per germline, CDR1 SGHVS and CDR2 FQNEAQ. With 2 bases clipped from V and 3 bases from J, the junction kept 10 bases outside the gene matches. This CDR3 reads CASSLSPRGTGDYEQYF. The CDR3 DNA is TGTGCCAGCAGCTTAAGTCCGAGGGGGACAGGGGACTACGAGCAGTACTTC.

The table lists this clone with a few counts. This same CDR3 is encoded by further DNA sequences in the sample. The V and J genes are TRBV30 and TRBJ2-3; no clear D. Trimming took off 5 bases at V and 5 bases at J, with 5 bases between the two ends. CDR3 length equals 10 residues. Germline CDR1 is GTSNPN and CDR2 is SVGIG (reference sequence). CDR3 bases: TGTGCCTGGGGGTTAGATACGCAGTATTTT. This gives the protein CAWGLDTQYF. Looking up the rest from reference TRBV30 and TRBJ2-3 gives the full variable domain: SQTIHQWPATLVQPVGSPLSLECTVEGTSNPNLYWYRQAAGRGLQLLFYSVGIGQISSEVPQNLSASRPQDRQFILSSKKLLLSDSGFYLCAWGLDTQYFGPGTRLTVL.

This clone turned up a few times. The chain joins TRBV3-1 (or the pseudogene TRBV3-2) to TRBJ1-1, with a tentative D call TRBD1 (5 bases). Germline V lookup: CDR1 LGHDT, CDR2 YNNKEL (reference sequence). V was clipped by 0 bases and J by 1 base, with 15 bases between them. This CDR3 is 17 amino acids long. The CDR3 nucleotides are TGTGCCAGCAGCCAAGATTTTGGCAGGGTGGGGAACACTGAAGCTTTCTTT. This codes for CASSQDFGRVGNTEAFF.

This clone appeared once. The chain is built from TRBV6-5 and TRBJ1-5, with 8 nucleotides matching TRBD1. Losses at the gene ends were 6 bases for V and 5 bases for J; bases not matched to a gene: 0. CDR3 size: 12 residues. From germline, CDR1 is MNHEY and CDR2 SVGAGI. The CDR3 DNA follows: TGTGCCAGCAGGACAGGGGATCAGCCCCAGCATTTT. Translation gives CASRTGDQPQHF.

CDR3 coding DNA: TGTGCCAGCAGTTATCGGACAGGGGCCAAGTCTAACTATGGCTACACCTTC. It is translated as CASSYRTGAKSNYGYTF. The V gene is TRBV6-2 or TRBV6-3, the J gene TRBJ1-2; TRBD1 matches 9 bases. There are 17 residues in the CDR3. Unmatched junction bases numbered 8, after V lost 3 bases and J lost 0 bases. The germline V gene has CDR1 MNHEY and CDR2 SVGEGT.